The 5 T cell receptor beta chains reported below all come from one sample, sequenced in a study of T cells in Graves' hyperthyroidism and ophthalmopathy. Amplification yielded TCR beta CDR3 regions, with RNA transcripts as the source. The study used the HTBI primer set for a first-round RT-PCR of the TCR CDR3. From the multiplex PCR reads, TCRdb called clonotypes with MiXCR, one entry per CDR3 protein. The repertoire has more than 150,000 distinct CDR3 sequences, 15% to 20% of them found once; the top ten carry 25% to 35%. Sequencing used blood. The receptors here all came from a woman in her forties or fifties with Graves' hyperthyroidism.

The table lists this clonotype with a count of one. The chain recombines TRBV7-9 with TRBJ2-3; 13 bases match TRBD2. This CDR3 has 17 residues. J lost 2 bases, V lost 5 bases, and 7 bases had no gene match. Germline V lookup: CDR1 SEHNR, CDR2 FQNEAQ (reference sequence). The chain's CDR3 is CASSGLAGEGLTDTQYF. The CDR3 coding sequence is TGTGCCAGCAGCGGACTAGCGGGAGAGGGGCTCACAGATACGCAGTATTTT. The variable domain in full, with the rest retrieved from reference TRBV7-9 and TRBJ2-3, is DTGVSQNPRHKITKRGQNVTFRCDPISEHNRLYWYRQTLGQGPEFLTYFQNEAQLEKSRLLSDRFSAERPKGSFSTLEIQRTEQGDSAMYLCASSGLAGEGLTDTQYFGPGTRLTVL.

In this sample, this clonotype turned up many times. The genes are TRBV28 and TRBJ1-1, with 8 bases aligning to TRBD1. From germline, CDR1 is MDHEN and CDR2 SYDVKM. The CDR3 runs 14 residues. The trim removed 5 bases at V and 6 bases at J, leaving 8 bases unmatched. The CDR3 DNA reads as TGTGCCAGCAGTCTCGGACAGGGTTTTGCTGAAGCTTTCTTT. Translating it yields CASSLGQGFAEAFF.

A word on this clonotype: A much larger clone is a single base away; this may be a read error. The rearrangement joins TRBV19 to TRBJ2-2; 9 bases are shared with TRBD1. From germline, CDR1 is LNHDA and CDR2 SQIVND (reference sequence). The CDR3 loop spans 16 amino acids. Here the CDR3 reads CVSSRGQGANTGELFF. The CDR3 DNA sequence: TGTGTCAGTAGTCGGGGACAGGGCGCGAACACCGGGGAGCTGTTTTTT.

In this sample, this clonotype turned up a few times. The rearrangement joins TRBV20-1 to TRBJ1-2; D uncertain. The CDR3 is made up of 12 amino acids. Germline V gene data show CDR1 as DFQATT and CDR2 as SNEGSKA (reference sequence). V gave up 5 bases and J gave up 7 bases, with 14 bases separating them. The CDR3 here is CSALRGSGGYTF. The CDR3 DNA is TGCAGTGCTCTGAGAGGGTCTGGTGGCTACACCTTC.

The chain couples TRBV7-9 to TRBJ1-2; D might be TRBD1 (5 bases). This CDR3 is 18 amino acids long. CDR1 is SEHNR and CDR2 is FQNEAQ in the germline V gene (reference sequence). Between the trimmed V and J ends, which lost 5 bases and 0 bases, there was a span of 22 bases. The CDR3 spells CASSHKRQGIITNYGYTF. The CDR3 DNA reads TGTGCCAGCAGCCACAAACGGCAGGGTATAATAACTAACTATGGCTACACCTTC.